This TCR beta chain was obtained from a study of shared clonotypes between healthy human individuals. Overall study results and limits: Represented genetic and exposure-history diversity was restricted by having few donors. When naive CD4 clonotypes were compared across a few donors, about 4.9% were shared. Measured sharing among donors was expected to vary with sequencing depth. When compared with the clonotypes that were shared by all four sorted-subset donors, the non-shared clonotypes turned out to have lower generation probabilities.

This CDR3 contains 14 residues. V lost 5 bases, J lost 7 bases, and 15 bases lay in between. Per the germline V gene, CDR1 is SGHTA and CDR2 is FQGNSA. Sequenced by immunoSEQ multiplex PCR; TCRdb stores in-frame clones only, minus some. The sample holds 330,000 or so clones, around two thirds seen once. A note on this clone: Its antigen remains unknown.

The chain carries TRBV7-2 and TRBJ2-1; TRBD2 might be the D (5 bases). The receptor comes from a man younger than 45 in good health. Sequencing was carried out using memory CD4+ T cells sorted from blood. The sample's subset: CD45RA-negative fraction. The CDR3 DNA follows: TGTGCCAGCAGCCCTACTAGGACTCAAAATGAGCAGTTCTTC. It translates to CASSPTRTQNEQFF. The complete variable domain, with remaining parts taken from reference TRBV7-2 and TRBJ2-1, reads GAGVSQSPSNKVTEKGKDVELRCDPISGHTALYWYRQSLGQGLEFLIYFQGNSAPDKSGLPSDRFSAERTGGSVSTLTIQRTQQEDSAVYLCASSPTRTQNEQFFGPGTRLTVL.